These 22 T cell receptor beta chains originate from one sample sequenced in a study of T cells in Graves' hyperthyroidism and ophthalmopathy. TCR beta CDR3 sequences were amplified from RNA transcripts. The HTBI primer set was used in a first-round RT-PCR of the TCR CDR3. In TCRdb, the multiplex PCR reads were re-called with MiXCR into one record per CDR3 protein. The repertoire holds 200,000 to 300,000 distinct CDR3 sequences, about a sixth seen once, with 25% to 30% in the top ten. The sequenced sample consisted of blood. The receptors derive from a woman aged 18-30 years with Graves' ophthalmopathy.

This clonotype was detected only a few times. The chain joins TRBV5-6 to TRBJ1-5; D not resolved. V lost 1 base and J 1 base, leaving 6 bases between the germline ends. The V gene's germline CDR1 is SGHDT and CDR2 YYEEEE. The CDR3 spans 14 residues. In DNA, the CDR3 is TGTGCCAGCAGCTTGCGAGCCAGCAATCAGCCCCAGCATTTT. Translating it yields CASSLRASNQPQHF.

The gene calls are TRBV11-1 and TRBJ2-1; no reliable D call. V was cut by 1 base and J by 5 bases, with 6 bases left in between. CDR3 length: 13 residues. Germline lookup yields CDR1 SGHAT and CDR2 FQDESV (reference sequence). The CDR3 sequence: CASSLELNNEQFF. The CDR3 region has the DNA TGTGCCAGCAGCTTAGAGCTGAACAATGAGCAGTTCTTC.

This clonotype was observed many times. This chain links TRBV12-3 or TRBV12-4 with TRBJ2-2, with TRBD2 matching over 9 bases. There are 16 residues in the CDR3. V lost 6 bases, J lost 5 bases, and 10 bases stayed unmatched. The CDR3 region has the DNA TGTGCCAGCAGGGAAGCTTTCCTAGCGGGAACCGGGGAGCTGTTTTTT. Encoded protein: CASREAFLAGTGELFF.

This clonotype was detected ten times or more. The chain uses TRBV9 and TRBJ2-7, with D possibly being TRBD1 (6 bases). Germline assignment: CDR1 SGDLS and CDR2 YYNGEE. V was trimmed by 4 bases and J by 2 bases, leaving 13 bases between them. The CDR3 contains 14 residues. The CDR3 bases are TGTGCCAGCAGCCCCCGACAGGACCCCTACGAGCAGTACTTC. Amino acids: CASSPRQDPYEQYF.

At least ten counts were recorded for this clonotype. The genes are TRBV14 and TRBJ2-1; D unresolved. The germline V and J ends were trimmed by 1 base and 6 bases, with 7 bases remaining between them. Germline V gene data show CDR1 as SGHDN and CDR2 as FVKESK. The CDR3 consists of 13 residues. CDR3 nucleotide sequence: TGTGCCAGCAGCCAAGGGCTTACCAATGAGCAGTTCTTC. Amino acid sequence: CASSQGLTNEQFF.

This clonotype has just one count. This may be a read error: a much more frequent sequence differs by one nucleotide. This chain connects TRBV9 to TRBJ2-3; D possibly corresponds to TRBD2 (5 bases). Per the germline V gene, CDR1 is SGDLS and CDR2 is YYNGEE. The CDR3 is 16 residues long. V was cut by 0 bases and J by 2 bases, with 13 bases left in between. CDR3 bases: TGTGCCAGCAGCGTAGTAGGAGGCAGCTCCACAGATACGCAGTATTTT. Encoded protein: CASSVVGGSSTDTQYF.

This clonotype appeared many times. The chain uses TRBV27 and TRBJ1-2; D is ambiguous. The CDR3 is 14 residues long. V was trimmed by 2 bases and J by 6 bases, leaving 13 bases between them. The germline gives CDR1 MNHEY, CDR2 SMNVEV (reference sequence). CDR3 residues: CASSLDRRRNGYTF. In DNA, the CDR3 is TGTGCCAGCAGTTTAGATCGGAGACGAAATGGCTACACCTTC.

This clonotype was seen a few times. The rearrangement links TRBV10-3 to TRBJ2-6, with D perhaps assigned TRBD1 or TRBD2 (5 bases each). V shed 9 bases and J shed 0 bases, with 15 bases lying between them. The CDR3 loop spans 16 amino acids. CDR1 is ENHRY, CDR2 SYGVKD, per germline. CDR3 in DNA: TGTGCCATACCGGGACCGGCTCACTCTGGGGCCAACGTCCTGACTTTC. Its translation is CAIPGPAHSGANVLTF.

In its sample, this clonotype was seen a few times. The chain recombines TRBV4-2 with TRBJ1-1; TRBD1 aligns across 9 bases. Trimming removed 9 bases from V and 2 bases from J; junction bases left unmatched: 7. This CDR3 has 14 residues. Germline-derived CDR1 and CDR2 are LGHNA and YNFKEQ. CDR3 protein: CASKTGGYNTEAFF. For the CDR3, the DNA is TGTGCCAGTAAAACAGGGGGCTACAACACTGAAGCTTTCTTT.

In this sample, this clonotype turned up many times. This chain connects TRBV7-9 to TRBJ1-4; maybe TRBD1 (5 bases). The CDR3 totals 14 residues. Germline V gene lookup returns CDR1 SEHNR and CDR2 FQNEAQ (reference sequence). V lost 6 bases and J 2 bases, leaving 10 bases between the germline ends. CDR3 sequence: CASRHRDTNEKLFF. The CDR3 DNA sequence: TGTGCCAGCAGGCACCGGGACACTAATGAAAAACTGTTTTTT.

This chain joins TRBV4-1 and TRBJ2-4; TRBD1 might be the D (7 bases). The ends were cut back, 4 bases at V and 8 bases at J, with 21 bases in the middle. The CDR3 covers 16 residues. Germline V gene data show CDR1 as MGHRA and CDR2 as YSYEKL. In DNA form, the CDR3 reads TGCGCCAGCAGCCCCCAATTGTCAGGGGGGCCGGACATTCAGTACTTC. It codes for CASSPQLSGGPDIQYF.

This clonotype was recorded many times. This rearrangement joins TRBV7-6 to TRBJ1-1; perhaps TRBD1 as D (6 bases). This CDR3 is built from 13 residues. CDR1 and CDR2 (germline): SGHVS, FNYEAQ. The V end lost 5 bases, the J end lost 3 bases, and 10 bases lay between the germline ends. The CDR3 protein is CASSPWTDTEAFF. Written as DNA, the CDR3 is TGTGCCAGCAGCCCATGGACAGACACTGAAGCTTTCTTT.

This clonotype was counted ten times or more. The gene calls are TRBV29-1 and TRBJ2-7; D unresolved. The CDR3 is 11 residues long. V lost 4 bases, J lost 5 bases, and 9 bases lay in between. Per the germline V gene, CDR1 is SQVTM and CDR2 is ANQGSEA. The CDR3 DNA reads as TGCAGCGTTGGCCAGCTCGACGAGCAGTACTTC. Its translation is CSVGQLDEQYF.

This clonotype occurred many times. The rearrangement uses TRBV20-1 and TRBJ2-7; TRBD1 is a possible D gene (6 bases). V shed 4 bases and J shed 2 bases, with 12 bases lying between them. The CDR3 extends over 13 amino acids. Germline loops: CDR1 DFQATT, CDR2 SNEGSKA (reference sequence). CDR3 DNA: TGCAGTGCTATTGGCAGGGGCGCCTACGAGCAGTACTTC. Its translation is CSAIGRGAYEQYF.

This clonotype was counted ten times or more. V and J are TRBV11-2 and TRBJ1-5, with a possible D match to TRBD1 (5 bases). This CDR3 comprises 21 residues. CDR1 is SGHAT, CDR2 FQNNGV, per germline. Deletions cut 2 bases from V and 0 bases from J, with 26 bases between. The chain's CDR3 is CASSLPSPGTFNPYSNQPQHF. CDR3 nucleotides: TGTGCCAGCAGCTTACCCAGCCCCGGGACTTTCAACCCGTATAGCAATCAGCCCCAGCATTTT.

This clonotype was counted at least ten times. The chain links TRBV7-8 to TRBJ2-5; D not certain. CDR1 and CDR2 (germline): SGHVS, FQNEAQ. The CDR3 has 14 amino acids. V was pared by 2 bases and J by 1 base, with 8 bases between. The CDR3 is CASSLFQTQETQYF. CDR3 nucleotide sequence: TGTGCCAGCAGCTTATTCCAGACCCAAGAGACCCAGTACTTC.

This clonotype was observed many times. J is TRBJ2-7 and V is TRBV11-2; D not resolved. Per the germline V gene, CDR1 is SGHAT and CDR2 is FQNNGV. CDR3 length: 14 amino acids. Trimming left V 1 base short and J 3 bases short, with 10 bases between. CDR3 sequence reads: CASSLGGKGYEQYF. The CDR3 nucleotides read TGTGCCAGCAGCTTAGGTGGTAAGGGCTACGAGCAGTACTTC.

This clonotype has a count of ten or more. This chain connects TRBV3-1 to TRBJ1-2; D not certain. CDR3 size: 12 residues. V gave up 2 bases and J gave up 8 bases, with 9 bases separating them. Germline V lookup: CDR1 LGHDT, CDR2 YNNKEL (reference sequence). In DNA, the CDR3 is TGTGCCAGCAGCCAAACCGGGAGCGGCTACACCTTC. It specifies CASSQTGSGYTF.

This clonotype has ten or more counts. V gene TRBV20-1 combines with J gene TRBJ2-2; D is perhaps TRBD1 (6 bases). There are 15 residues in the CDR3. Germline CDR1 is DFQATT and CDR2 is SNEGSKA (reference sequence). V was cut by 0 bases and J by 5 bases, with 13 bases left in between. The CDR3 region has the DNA TGCAGTGCTAGAGATCTAGATCAGGGGACCGGGGAGCTGTTTTTT. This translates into CSARDLDQGTGELFF.

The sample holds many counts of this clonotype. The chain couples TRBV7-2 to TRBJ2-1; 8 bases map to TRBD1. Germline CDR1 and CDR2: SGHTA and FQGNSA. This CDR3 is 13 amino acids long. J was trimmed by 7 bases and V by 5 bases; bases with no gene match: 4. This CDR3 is CASSQGALNEQFF. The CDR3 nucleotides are TGTGCCAGCAGCCAGGGGGCTCTAAATGAGCAGTTCTTC.

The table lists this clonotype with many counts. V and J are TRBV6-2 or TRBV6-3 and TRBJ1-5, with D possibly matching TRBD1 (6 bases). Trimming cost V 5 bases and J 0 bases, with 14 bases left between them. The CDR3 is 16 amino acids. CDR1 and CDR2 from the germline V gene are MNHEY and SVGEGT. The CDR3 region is CASSRTGTYSNQPQHF. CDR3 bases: TGTGCCAGCAGTCGTACAGGGACTTATAGCAATCAGCCCCAGCATTTT.

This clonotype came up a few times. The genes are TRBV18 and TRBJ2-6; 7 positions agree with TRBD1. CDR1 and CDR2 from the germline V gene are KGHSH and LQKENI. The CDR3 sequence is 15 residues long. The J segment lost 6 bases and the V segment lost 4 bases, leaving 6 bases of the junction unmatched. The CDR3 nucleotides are TGTGCCAGCTCACGAACAGGGGTTCCGGCCAACGTCCTGACTTTC. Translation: CASSRTGVPANVLTF.